The T cell receptor (beta chain) described here comes from a study of early stage breast cancer tumors (dated by TCRdb to the late 2010s). About the investigation overall: Of the 15 or so invasive breast tumors, about a dozen were found to be estrogen receptor-positive, progesterone receptor-positive and HER2-negative. Of the approximately 12 ER+/PR+/HER2- tumors, eight were classified as invasive ductal carcinomas and four as invasive lobular carcinomas. Across all samples, about 2.9 million templates representing about 1,100,000 unique clonotypes were detected. A read coverage of roughly 10-fold per sample was achieved on average. Here is what the overall study found, with its caveats: Enriched TCRB sequences shared across patients were mostly commonly generated sequences, unlikely to play an important role in the tumor microenvironment. Compared with adjacent normal breast tissue, tumors had higher clonality and around 2.5-fold greater T cell density. Analysis by tumor subtype was prevented by the small cohort size. Bulk genomic DNA sequencing of unsorted cells missed chain pairing and functional markers such as CD4, CD8 and FOXP3. Repertoires from blood and normal breast were more alike than repertoires from blood and tumor, and in about 85% of the 16 patients, comparing each tissue with blood separated tumor from normal.

The study profiled bulk TCR beta-chain repertoires in matched peripheral blood, tumor and adjacent normal breast tissue taken from about 15 patients with early-stage breast cancer. Before surgery, roughly 4.5-10 mL of whole blood was collected into EDTA tubes and then processed within 2 hours. Ficoll-Paque centrifugation in SepMate-50 tubes was used to isolate peripheral blood mononuclear cells. PBMCs were cryopreserved in around 90% FBS with about 10% DMSO in aliquots of about 1.8 to 4.5 million cells and stored in liquid nitrogen. The Qiagen AllPrep DNA/RNA Mini kit was used for genomic DNA extraction. Counted from cysteine to phenylalanine, this CDR3 has 14 amino acids. Just CDR3 DNA is preserved here, 42 bases in frame from base 1. The trim is 6 bases for V and 3 bases for J, with a gap of 12 bases between the germline ends. CDR1 SNHLY and CDR2 FYNNEI were looked up in the germline V gene. This clone was picked up a small number of times. Its specific antigen is unknown. No quality values exist for individual bases; no much larger clone is one base distant.

Every sample was amplified as two independent genomic DNA replicates, using approximately 0.5 ug for blood and about 1.4 ug for tumor or normal breast. Following the manufacturer's instructions, the ImmunoSeq Intro kit was used to carry out TCRB sequencing on genomic DNA. The multiplex PCR ran for 30 to 40 cycles using proprietary primers and spike-in control sequences for absolute quantification. An 87-bp fragment spanning the CDR3 and flanking V and J genes was sequenced with single-end 150-bp reads. Seven samples, each with two replicates, were multiplexed per lane of an Illumina MiSeq using version 3.0 chemistry. For the original study's pipeline: Raw data were processed with the vendor's proprietary pipeline, and both replicates were merged into a single result per sample. A clonotype was defined as productive rearrangements that share the same V-gene family, CDR3 amino acid sequence and J-gene segment. To compute clonality, the normalized Shannon entropy (Pielou evenness) of TCRB abundances was subtracted from 1. To estimate T cell density, the total number of templates was divided by the input cell count, which was inferred from how much DNA went in. Recon was used with default parameters to estimate total repertoire diversity and clonality. A clonotype counted as tumor-enriched if its abundance in tumor exceeded 0.1% and was at least 32-fold higher than its abundance in normal breast. The clones in this table, taken by TCRdb from immuneACCESS, are in-frame only. Not every clone is retained; where verified, under half of the shortfall comes from an unresolved V gene, and the cause of the rest is unknown. The D gene and trimming were derived from the DNA, and the V and J assignments and clone size from that table. The sample includes about 19,000 clones, with more than 70% observed a single time. In total, the top ten clones hold under 2% of the sample.

Sequencing was carried out using blood. This receptor chain uses TRBV2 and TRBJ1-5, with TRBD1 tentatively as D gene (6 bases match). The sequence derives from a person aged 65 to 79 with breast cancer. At the DNA level, the sequence is TGTGCCAGCAGCTTTGACAGGTCCAATCAGCCCCAGCATTTT. Protein translation: CASSFDRSNQPQHF.